The clone carrying this TCR beta chain showed up many times. Expressed TCRB transcripts were sequenced, since all the RNA that had been isolated was reverse transcribed. Libraries were prepared by immunoSEQ multiplex PCR; TCRdb keeps only in-frame clonotypes and omits some of them. The table includes under 300,000 clones, under 8.5% detected once. The CDR3 is made up of 14 amino acids. Trimming removed 1 base from V and 2 bases from J, with 6 bases in between. The germline V gene has CDR1 SGHAT and CDR2 FQNNGV. These data come from a study of beta chain features in type 1 diabetes. Overall study context: Examination spanned around 110 million sorted cells from all samples.

Sequenced sample: central memory CD4+ T cells from blood. The source of this sequence is a woman under 30 in good health. The rearrangement links TRBV11-2 to TRBJ2-1; D remains unclear. The DNA for the CDR3 is TGTGCCAGCAGCTTAGGGGTCGCCTACAATGAGCAGTTCTTC. Its translation: CASSLGVAYNEQFF. The variable domain in full, with the rest retrieved from reference TRBV11-2 and TRBJ2-1, is EAGVAQSPRYKIIEKRQSVAFWCNPISGHATLYWYQQILGQGPKLLIQFQNNGVVDDSQLPKDRFSAERLKGVDSTLKIQPAKLEDSAVYLCASSLGVAYNEQFFGPGTRLTVL.